What follows is one T cell receptor (beta chain) and its context. Its antigen is unknown. The entry originates in a study of T cells in localized non-small cell lung cancer. The data were produced by immunoSEQ multiplex PCR, yet TCRdb's version contains in-frame clones alone and is incomplete. The sample contains about 72,000 clones, 84% of which appear only once. Between the trimmed V and J ends, which lost 6 bases and 0 bases, there was a span of 12 bases. CDR3 size: 14 residues. Germline values: CDR1 MNHEY, CDR2 SVGAGI. Regarding the study as a whole: Paired adjacent lung recovered a median about 60 of the top 100 tumor clones. There was an association of higher blood T cell density with longer overall survival. Heterogeneity remains possible, as sequencing covered one tumor region only. It was uninvolved adjacent lung that showed the highest T cell clonality, exceeding tumor.

Sequencing used peripheral blood, obtained before any cancer treatment. The sequence derives from an older female donor with stage I lung adenocarcinoma. This sequence joins TRBV6-5 and TRBJ2-7, with a possible D match to TRBD2 (5 bases). The CDR3 loop reads CASRDPGVSYEQYF. Here the CDR3 DNA reads TGTGCCAGCAGGGACCCCGGGGTCTCCTACGAGCAGTACTTC.